This TCR beta chain was obtained from a study of post-analysis software for immune sequencing data. In the study overall: The patients showed relapsing-remitting, secondary progressive and progressive-relapsing multiple sclerosis courses. Overall study results and limits: Multiple sclerosis patients had significantly lower normalized Chao1 diversity than controls. Five or six TRBV segments were more frequent in patients than controls; TRBV5-6, TRBV5-1 and TRBV20-1 belonged to this group.

Prepared libraries of TCR beta cDNA carried unique molecular identifiers. TCRdb re-derived calls from the PCR reads in MiXCR, one entry per CDR3 protein. The sample carries roughly 410,000 distinct CDR3 sequences, 30% to 45% recorded once. Trimming cost V 4 bases and J 2 bases; bases outside gene matches: 11. This CDR3 has 17 amino acids. Germline values: CDR1 KGHSH, CDR2 LQKENI. Turning to this clonotype: The antigen is unknown.

Sequencing input: blood. The rearrangement joins TRBV18 to TRBJ2-3; the match to TRBD1 covers 8 bases. This receptor was obtained from a girl aged 10 to 17 with multiple sclerosis. The CDR3 DNA reads as TGTGCCAGCTCACGGCTGAGGGCAGGGGGCCCCACAGATACGCAGTATTTT. This gives the protein CASSRLRAGGPTDTQYF. Based on the CDR3 plus reference TRBV18 and TRBJ2-3, the full variable domain is NAGVMQNPRHLVRRRGQEARLRCSPMKGHSHVYWYRQLPEEGLKFMVYLQKENIIDESGMPKERFSAEFPKEGPSILRIQQVVRGDSAAYFCASSRLRAGGPTDTQYFGPGTRLTVL.